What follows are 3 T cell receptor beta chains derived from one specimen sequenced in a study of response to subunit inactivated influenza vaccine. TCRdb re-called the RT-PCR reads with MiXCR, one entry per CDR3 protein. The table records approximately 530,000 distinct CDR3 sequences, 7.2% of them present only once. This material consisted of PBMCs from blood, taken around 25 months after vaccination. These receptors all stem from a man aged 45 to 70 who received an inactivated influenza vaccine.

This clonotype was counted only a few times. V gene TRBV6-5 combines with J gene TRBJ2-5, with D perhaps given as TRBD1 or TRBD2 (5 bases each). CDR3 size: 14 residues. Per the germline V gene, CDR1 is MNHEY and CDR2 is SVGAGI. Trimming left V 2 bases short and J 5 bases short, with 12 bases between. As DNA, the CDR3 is TGTGCCAGCAGTTACCGGGACCGGAGGGAGACCCAGTACTTC. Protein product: CASSYRDRRETQYF.

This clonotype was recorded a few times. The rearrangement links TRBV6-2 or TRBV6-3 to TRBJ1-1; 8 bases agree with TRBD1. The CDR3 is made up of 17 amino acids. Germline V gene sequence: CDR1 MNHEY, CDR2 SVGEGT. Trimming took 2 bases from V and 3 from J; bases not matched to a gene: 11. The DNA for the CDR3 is TGTGCCAGCAGTTACAATACAAAGACAGGGGAGGACACTGAAGCTTTCTTT. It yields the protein CASSYNTKTGEDTEAFF.

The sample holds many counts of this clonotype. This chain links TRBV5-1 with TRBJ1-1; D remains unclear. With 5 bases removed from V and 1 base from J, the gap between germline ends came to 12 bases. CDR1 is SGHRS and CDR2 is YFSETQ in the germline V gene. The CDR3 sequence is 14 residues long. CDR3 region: CASRTITRNTEAFF. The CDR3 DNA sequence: TGCGCCAGCAGGACAATTACAAGGAACACTGAAGCTTTCTTT. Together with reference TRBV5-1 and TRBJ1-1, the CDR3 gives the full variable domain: KAGVTQTPRYLIKTRGQQVTLSCSPISGHRSVSWYQQTPGQGLQFLFEYFSETQRNKGNFPGRFSGRQFSNSRSEMNVSTLELGDSALYLCASRTITRNTEAFFGQGTRLTVV.